This T cell receptor beta chain is drawn from a study of regulatory T cells in long-lasting Graves disease (dated by TCRdb to the early 2020s). In the study overall: In the newly diagnosed Graves' disease group, patients had been taking antithyroid drugs for less than 3 months. A total of around 35 samples were covered by TCR sequencing, comprising approximately 13 persistent and around 20 newly diagnosed Graves' disease patients. The study took place in China and was registered as a clinical trial. This study used TCR sequencing and RNA sequencing of peripheral blood to compare persistent Graves' disease patients against newly diagnosed Graves' disease patients.

The research as a whole found: TRBV28, TRBJ1-2 and TRBJ2-5 were preferentially used in persistent disease, while TRBV20-1 and TRBJ2-1 were favored in newly diagnosed disease. Only the TCR beta chain was sequenced and analyzed. Only peripheral blood was studied, because thyroid tissue, the primary lesion, was inaccessible. Lower TCR Shannon entropy and fewer highly expanded clones were observed in persistent Graves' disease patients than in newly diagnosed patients, which suggested clonal expansion. The authors noted that the small sample size was a limitation that may lower accuracy. Persistent patients shared more public clonotypes among themselves (around 2,800) than newly diagnosed patients did (approximately 970).

Receptor libraries were prepared by multiplex PCR. Instrument on record: Illumina HiSeq 4000. iRepertoire HTBI primers and Arm-PCR amplification of CDR3 regions were used to construct TCR beta libraries. PCR products were gel purified before sequencing. The source study handled its data this way. Gene usage analysis of CDR3 amino acid clonotypes used the approximately 62 TRBV and around 14 TRBJ segments found across samples. COPE and FqMerger were used to merge the filtered high-quality paired reads into contigs. BLAST was used to align contigs to IMGT TRBV, TRBD and TRBJ reference genes, with CDR3 defined following IMGT. Any clonotype with a frequency above 0.1% was counted as a highly expanded clone. Shannon entropy served as the measure of repertoire diversity, while the Gini coefficient captured V-J evenness. A clonotype was considered public if more than one individual shared it. The public sequencing data were trimmed at Q25 with fastp and processed into clonotypes with MiXCR by TCRdb, which kept only in-frame beta chains. Identical CDR3 proteins give one entry, which carries the most common genes and DNA. The V and J calls and clone size come from TCRdb's table, not from the authors' own analysis. This sample has around 360,000 distinct CDR3 sequences in its table, and about 16% of those were observed once. In total, the top ten clones hold just over 20% of the sample.

Explained via the paper, the time point label denotes: newly diagnosed GD, antithyroid drugs for less than 3 months. For both TCR sequencing and RNA sequencing, RNA was extracted from PBMCs in TRIzol. The diagnosis of Graves' disease followed American Thyroid Association guidelines. Patients for the study were recruited at an endocrinology department in Xi'an, China. Each patient gave approximately 9 milliliters of peripheral blood, collected in an EDTA anticoagulant tube. PBMCs were isolated by Ficoll Paque Plus density gradient separation without further T cell sorting. RNA quality was checked with an Agilent 2100 Bioanalyzer and agarose gel, and concentration with a NanoDrop 2000. In this sample, this clonotype turned up many times. There is no known antigen for this receptor. No base qualities exist here, and no much larger clone lies one base off it. As encoded in the germline V gene, CDR1 is SGHDT while CDR2 is YYEEEE. Inclusive of the bounding cysteine and phenylalanine, the CDR3 is 13 residues long. Left in the record is the CDR3 DNA by itself, 39 bases read in frame from the first base. The germline ends are 11 bases apart after V is trimmed by 5 bases and J by 4 bases.

This sample also appeared in a second study, on T cells in Graves' hyperthyroidism and ophthalmopathy. As described in the second report: Stable Graves' hyperthyroidism was defined as no progression to ophthalmopathy during 18 months of follow-up. Hyperthyroidism patients were aged 18 to 65 years and newly diagnosed, with disease duration of less than 2 months. Patients with uncontrolled infections, other autoimmune diseases, pregnancy or lactation were excluded. Diagnoses were established on the basis of clinical symptoms, serum thyroxine and TRAb, thyroid ultrasound, and orbital computed tomography. The first round of RT-PCR for the TCR CDR3 was performed with the HTBI primer set and the Qiagen OneStep RT-PCR kit. Most expanded thyroid clonotypes (frequency above 0.001) were also found in blood, which suggests that blood repertoires may mirror thyroid immune responses. A 13 V-J signature model separated ophthalmopathy from stable hyperthyroidism, with around 88% sensitivity and 81.08% specificity in cross-validation and 80%/75% in testing. In validation, the model predicted progression to ophthalmopathy with roughly 66% sensitivity and around 72% specificity, a median of roughly seven months before onset. To identify TCR V-J signatures that set the groups apart, the researchers used a discovery cohort of approximately 98 patients, made up of roughly 40 with Graves' ophthalmopathy and about 60 with stable Graves' hyperthyroidism. Prospective prediction of ophthalmopathy was tested in an independent validation cohort of some 20 hyperthyroidism patients and 17 patients who later progressed to ophthalmopathy. For training and testing, the 110 or so patients in the discovery cohort were randomly divided in a 7:3 ratio. In addition, the study compared T-cell repertoires in thyroid tissue and in blood from about 6 Graves' hyperthyroidism patients. Following sampling, methimazole starting at 30 mg daily was given to hyperthyroidism patients, and high-dose intravenous methylprednisolone was given to ophthalmopathy patients. Libraries were constructed in a second round of multiplex PCR, after which size selection and purification were carried out. Paired-end sequencing of the libraries was performed with 100 bp reads on an Illumina HiSeq2000. SOAPnuke was used to process the raw data, with reads discarded if the reads contained adapters or uncalled bases, had a mean Phred below 15, or lacked an exact constant-primer or identifier match. High-quality paired reads were merged with COPE v1.2.5, and unique nucleotide sequences were defined as clonotypes. MiTCR v1.1 was used to align clonotypes to the IMGT TRBV, TRBD and TRBJ reference segments. The analysis included only V-J combinations with a frequency above 0.0001, which together covered more than 98% of the repertoires. A TCS score was defined as the ratio between F50 (clonal expansion) and ExV (chaos), using BLOSUM62-based TCRdist between CDR3 peptides within each V-J. Welch's t-statistics and random forest reduced several hundred V-J features to 10 to 15, which were used in a naive Bayes classifier (R e1071). Sample size was not statistically predetermined, and investigators were not blinded to group allocation. The paper describes TCR Vbeta CDR3 sequencing of fewer than 150 peripheral blood samples, made up of around 41 ophthalmopathy patients, roughly 80 hyperthyroidism patients and roughly 17 progressor patients.

The source was peripheral blood mononuclear cells (PBMCs), collected at new diagnosis, from a patient treated with antithyroid drugs. This receptor chain uses TRBV5-6 and TRBJ2-3; TRBD2 might be the D gene, on 5 matching bases. This clonotype was sampled from a woman between 18 and 29 years old with Graves disease. Donor details come from another sample of the same person, matched by shared clones. The nucleotide sequence is given as TGTGCCAGCAGTTCTCTTAGCGCAGATACGCAGTATTTT. It translates as CASSSLSADTQYF.